The T cell receptor beta chain under discussion was sequenced for a study of T cells in Graves' hyperthyroidism and ophthalmopathy. There were TCR beta CDR3 regions amplified from RNA transcripts. First-round RT-PCR of the TCR CDR3 relied on the HTBI primer set. MiXCR was run by TCRdb on the multiplex PCR reads, yielding one entry per CDR3 protein. This table has fewer than 650,000 distinct CDR3 sequences, 40% to 50% appearing once. The CDR3 sequence is 10 residues long. Between the trimmed V and J ends, which lost 4 bases and 7 bases, there was a span of 3 bases. Germline CDR1 and CDR2: SGDLS and YYNGEE. Diagnostic decisions used clinical symptoms, serum thyroxine and TRAb, thyroid ultrasound and orbital computed tomography.

Sequencing was carried out using peripheral blood or thyroid tissue (not recorded which). The chain is built from TRBV9 and TRBJ1-5; D remains unclear. The origin of this receptor is an adult woman with Graves' disease, either hyperthyroidism or ophthalmopathy (not recorded which). For the CDR3, the DNA is TGTGCCAGCAGCCCACAGCCCCAGCATTTT. It encodes CASSPQPQHF. Filled out from reference TRBV9 and TRBJ1-5, the complete variable domain reads DSGVTQTPKHLITATGQRVTLRCSPRSGDLSVYWYQQSLDQGLQFLIQYYNGEERAKGNILERFSAQQFPDLHSELNLSSLELGDSALYFCASSPQPQHFGDGTRLSIL.